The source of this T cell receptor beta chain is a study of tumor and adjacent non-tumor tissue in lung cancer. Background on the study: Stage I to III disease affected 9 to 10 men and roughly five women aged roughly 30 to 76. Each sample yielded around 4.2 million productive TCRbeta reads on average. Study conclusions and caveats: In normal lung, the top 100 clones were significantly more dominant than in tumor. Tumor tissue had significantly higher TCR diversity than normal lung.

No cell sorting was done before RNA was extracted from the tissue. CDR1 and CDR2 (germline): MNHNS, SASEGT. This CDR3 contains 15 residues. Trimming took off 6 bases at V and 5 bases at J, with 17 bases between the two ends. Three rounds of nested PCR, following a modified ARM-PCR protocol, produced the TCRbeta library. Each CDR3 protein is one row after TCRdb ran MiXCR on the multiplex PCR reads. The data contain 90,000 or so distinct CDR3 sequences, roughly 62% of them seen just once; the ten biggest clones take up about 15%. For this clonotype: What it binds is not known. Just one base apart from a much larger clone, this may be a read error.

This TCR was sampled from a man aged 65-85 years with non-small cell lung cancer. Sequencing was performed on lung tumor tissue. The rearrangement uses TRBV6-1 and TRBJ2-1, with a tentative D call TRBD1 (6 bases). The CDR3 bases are TGTGCCAGCAGAGTAAACAGGGCCTTGGACAATGAGCAGTTCTTC. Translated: CASRVNRALDNEQFF.